This T cell receptor (beta chain) was sequenced for a study of T-cell memory formation after mild COVID-19. One entry per CDR3 protein, called by TCRdb with MiXCR from the 5' RACE reads. The profile shows a few hundred thousand distinct CDR3 sequences, 20% to 25% of them singletons. The CDR3 runs to 14 residues. Germline values: CDR1 SGHRS, CDR2 YFSETQ. The V gene end was trimmed by 1 base and the J gene end by 8 bases; junction bases not matched to a gene: 4. The receptor was derived from a man aged 18 to 30 who had mild COVID-19 (a few samples of this study predate the infection). Cell type and time point are not known. Sequenced material: PBMCs or a T cell subset sorted from them (not recorded which). V usage is TRBV5-1 and J usage is TRBJ2-1; TRBD2 aligns across 9 bases. The CDR3 sequence: CASSLLAGKDEQFF. The CDR3, as DNA: TGCGCCAGCAGCTTGCTAGCGGGGAAGGATGAGCAGTTCTTC.